This T cell receptor (beta chain) was sequenced during a study of control samples from healthy donors and cancer patients. TCRdb's table, derived via immunoSEQ multiplex PCR, lists solely in-frame clones and lacks some. The sample has 130,000 to 150,000 clones, about 94% seen once; the top ten hold approximately 15%. Trimming left V 6 bases short and J 1 base short, with 9 bases between. There are 13 residues in the CDR3. Sequenced input: PBMCs. V is TRBV12-3 or TRBV12-4 and J is TRBJ1-1, with a weak D call TRBD1 (5 bases). The receptor comes from a man aged 60-69 years with colorectal cancer. The CDR3 loop reads CASSKQENTEAFF. In DNA, the CDR3 is TGTGCCAGCAGCAAACAGGAGAACACTGAAGCTTTCTTT.